This T cell receptor beta chain was documented in a study of Graves' ophthalmopathy and Graves' hyperthyroidism. Beta-chain TCR CDR3 regions were amplified from RNA transcripts. After a first-round RT-PCR with HTBI primers, a second-round multiplex PCR was run. TCRdb ran MiXCR on the multiplex PCR reads and lists one entry per CDR3 protein. This sample has about 480,000 distinct CDR3 sequences; about an eighth occur once, and the top ten carry 9.8%. In its sample, this clonotype was seen many times. Moderate-to-severe activity, CAS at least 3, NOSPECS at least 4 and duration under 3 months characterized donors with ophthalmopathy. This CDR3 region has 15 residues. With V trimmed by 2 bases and J by 7 bases, 5 bases remained unmatched. Germline V gene data show CDR1 as MNHEY and CDR2 as SVGAGI.

The gene calls are TRBV6-5 and TRBJ1-6, with TRBD1 matching over 7 bases. Sequencing was done on a sample of blood. This sequence originates from a woman aged 30 to 39 with Graves' ophthalmopathy. Written as DNA, the CDR3 is TGTGCCAGCAGTTACACGGAGGGGGCAAATTCACCCCTCCACTTT. This translates into CASSYTEGANSPLHF.